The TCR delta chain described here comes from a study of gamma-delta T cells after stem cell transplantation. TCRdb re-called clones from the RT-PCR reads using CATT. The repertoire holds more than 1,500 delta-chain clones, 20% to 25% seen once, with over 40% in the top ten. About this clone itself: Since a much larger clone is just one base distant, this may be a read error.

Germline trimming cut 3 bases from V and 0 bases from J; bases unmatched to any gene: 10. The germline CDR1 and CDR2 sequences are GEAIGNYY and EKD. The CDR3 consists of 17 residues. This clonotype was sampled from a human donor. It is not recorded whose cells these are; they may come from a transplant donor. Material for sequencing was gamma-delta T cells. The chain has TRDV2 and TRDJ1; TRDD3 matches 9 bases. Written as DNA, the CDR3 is TGTGCCTGTGACGCGGGGGGGGATACCCAGTACACCGATAAACTCATCTTT. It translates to CACDAGGDTQYTDKLIF.